The clone carrying this T cell receptor (beta chain) appeared many times. The antigen remains undetermined. The germline V gene has CDR1 SGHVS and CDR2 FQNEAQ. The CDR3 has 14 residues. Deletions cut 4 bases from V and 2 bases from J, with 12 bases between. These data are taken from a study of early T cells in non-severe SARS-CoV-2 infection. Study findings and constraints: Lookups in VDJdb leaned toward anti-spike CD8 responses and missed private and CD4 specificities.

The TCR library protocol attached unique molecular identifiers to the individual cDNA molecules. TCRdb called the 5' RACE reads again in MiXCR, with one record for every CDR3 protein. Of about 48,000 distinct CDR3 sequences listed, roughly 9.8% were seen once; the top ten hold about 7.7%. Sequenced sample: whole blood. This sequence originates from an adult who was a healthcare worker with PCR-confirmed SARS-CoV-2 infection or an uninfected control (not recorded which). The genes are TRBV7-8 and TRBJ2-7; a weak D match, TRBD1 (6 bases). CDR3 sequence reads: CASSSQDSTYEQYF. The CDR3 DNA follows: TGTGCCAGCAGCTCCCAGGACAGTACCTACGAGCAGTACTTC.